This TCR beta chain was sequenced in a study of blood T cell repertoires in COVID-19. Study context: Acute and convalescent COVID-19 samples came from the United States, Italy and Spain. Sample material is recorded as cDNA or gDNA derived from T cells, B-cell-depleted T cells, or PBMCs.

As originally analysed: By means of reference gene primer amplification, nucleated cell counts were estimated. The repertoire was sequenced with immunoSEQ multiplex PCR; TCRdb's copy has only in-frame clones and lacks some. V, J and clone size are taken as reported in that table, and D and trimming were inferred from the DNA itself. The sample has 400,000 to 500,000 clones, roughly 88% seen once. The sequencing input was peripheral blood. The TCR originated in a woman aged 25 to 39 with active or convalescent COVID-19.

The CDR3 DNA sequence: TGTGCCAGCAGCCCGTCCCCGGACACTTCCTACGAGCAGTACTTC. It is translated as CASSPSPDTSYEQYF. This chain connects TRBV11-2 to TRBJ2-7; TRBD1 is a possible D gene (5 bases). CDR3 size: 15 residues. Germline V gene sequence: CDR1 SGHAT, CDR2 FQNNGV. V was clipped by 5 bases and J by 1 base, with 15 bases between them.